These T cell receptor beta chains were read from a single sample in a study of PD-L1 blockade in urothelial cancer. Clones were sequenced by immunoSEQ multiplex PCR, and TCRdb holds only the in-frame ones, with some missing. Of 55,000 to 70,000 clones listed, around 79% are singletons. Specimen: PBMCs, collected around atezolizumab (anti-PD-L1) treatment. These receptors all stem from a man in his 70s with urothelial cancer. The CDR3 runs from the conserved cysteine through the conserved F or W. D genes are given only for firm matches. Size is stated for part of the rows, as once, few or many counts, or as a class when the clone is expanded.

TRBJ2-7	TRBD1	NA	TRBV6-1	CASSASQGANYEQYF	TGTGCCAGCAGTGCATCACAGGGGGCGAATTACGAGCAGTACTTC
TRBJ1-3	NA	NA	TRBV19	CASSAPTGYGNTIYF	TGTGCCAGTAGTGCACCTACAGGGTACGGAAACACCATATATTTT
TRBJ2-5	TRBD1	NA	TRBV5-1	CASRGQGGETQYF	TGCGCCAGCAGGGGACAGGGGGGAGAGACCCAGTACTTC
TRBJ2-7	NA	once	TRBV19	CASSIIRQGGHEQYF	TGTGCCAGTAGTATAATTCGGCAGGGGGGCCACGAGCAGTACTTC
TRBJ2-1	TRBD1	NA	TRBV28	CASRDRGGSYNEQFF	TGTGCCAGTCGGGACAGGGGGGGCTCCTACAATGAGCAGTTCTTC
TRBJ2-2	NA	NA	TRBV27	CASSLVTNTGELFF	TGTGCCAGCAGCCTTGTTACGAACACCGGGGAGCTGTTTTTT
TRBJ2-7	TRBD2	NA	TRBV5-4	CASSSGTSGTYEQYF	TGTGCCAGCAGCTCCGGGACTAGCGGCACCTACGAGCAGTACTTC
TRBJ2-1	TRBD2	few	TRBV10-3	CAISDALAASYNEQFF	TGTGCCATCAGCGACGCTCTAGCGGCCTCCTACAATGAGCAGTTCTTC
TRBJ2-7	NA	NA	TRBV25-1	CASSSRDTLSYEQYF	TGTGCCAGCAGCTCCCGGGACACCCTCTCCTACGAGCAGTACTTC
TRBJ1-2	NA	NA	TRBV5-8	CASSLNRGMGYTF	TGTGCCAGCAGCTTAAATAGGGGGATGGGCTACACCTTC
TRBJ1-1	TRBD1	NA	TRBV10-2	CATKFRDSPVAFF	TGCGCCACTAAATTTAGGGACAGCCCGGTGGCTTTCTTT
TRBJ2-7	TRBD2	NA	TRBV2	CASSEEGIAGYEQYF	TGTGCCAGCAGTGAAGAAGGAATAGCGGGTTACGAGCAGTACTTC
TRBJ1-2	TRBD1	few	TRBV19	CASSIAGTEAYGYTF	TGTGCCAGTAGTATCGCCGGGACAGAGGCCTATGGCTACACCTTC
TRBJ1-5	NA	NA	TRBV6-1	CASSLTGFNQPQHF	TGTGCCAGCAGCCTTACAGGGTTCAATCAGCCCCAGCATTTT
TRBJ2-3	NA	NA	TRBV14	CASSQNLADTQYF	TGTGCCAGCAGCCAGAATTTAGCCGATACGCAGTATTTT
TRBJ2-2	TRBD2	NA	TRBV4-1	CASSYSGGPDTGELFF	TGCGCCAGCAGCTACTCGGGAGGGCCCGACACCGGGGAGCTGTTTTTT
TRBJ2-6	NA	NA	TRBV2	CASSVSSGANVLTF	TGTGCCAGCAGCGTGTCCTCTGGGGCCAACGTCCTGACTTTC
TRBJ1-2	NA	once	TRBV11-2	CASSTGGRANYGYTF	TGTGCCAGCAGCACCGGCGGGAGAGCTAACTATGGCTACACCTTC
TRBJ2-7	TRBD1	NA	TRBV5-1	CASSLGQGARYEQYF	TGCGCCAGCAGCTTGGGACAGGGGGCGCGTTACGAGCAGTACTTC
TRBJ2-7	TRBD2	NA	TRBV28	CASRIGTSGKYEQYF	TGTGCCAGCAGAATCGGGACTAGCGGGAAGTACGAGCAGTACTTC
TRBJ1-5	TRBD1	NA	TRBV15	CATRKGQGLSNQPQHF	TGTGCCACAAGAAAGGGACAGGGTCTTAGCAATCAGCCCCAGCATTTT
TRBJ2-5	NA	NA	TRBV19	CATGTAGETQYF	TGTGCCACCGGGACTGCCGGGGAGACCCAGTACTTC
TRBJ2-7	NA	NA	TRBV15	CATSRDLEEYEQYF	TGTGCCACCAGCAGAGATCTTGAGGAGTACGAGCAGTACTTC
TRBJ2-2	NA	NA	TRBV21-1	CASSKVAEPNTGELFF	TGTGCCAGCAGCAAAGTCGCGGAGCCTAACACCGGGGAGCTGTTTTTT
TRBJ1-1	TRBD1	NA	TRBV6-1	CASSIQGAGTEAFF	TGTGCCAGCAGTATCCAGGGGGCGGGCACTGAAGCTTTCTTT
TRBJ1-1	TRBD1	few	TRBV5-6	CASSGMTGGTEAFF	TGTGCCAGCAGCGGAATGACAGGGGGCACTGAAGCTTTCTTT
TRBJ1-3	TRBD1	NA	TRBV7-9	CASSNRDRAPGNTIYF	TGTGCCAGCAGCAACCGGGACAGGGCGCCTGGAAACACCATATATTTT
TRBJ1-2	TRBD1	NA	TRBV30	CAWTLDRVDGYTF	TGTGCCTGGACTCTGGACAGGGTGGATGGCTACACCTTC
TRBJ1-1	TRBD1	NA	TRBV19	CASSRTGVTEAFF	TGTGCCAGTAGCCGGACAGGGGTCACTGAAGCTTTCTTT
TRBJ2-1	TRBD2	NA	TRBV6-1	CAGTTSGSYNEQFF	TGTGCCGGCACGACTAGCGGGAGTTACAATGAGCAGTTCTTC
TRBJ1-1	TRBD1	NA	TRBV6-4	CASSQDRGRKAFF	TGTGCCAGCAGTCAGGACAGGGGGCGGAAAGCTTTCTTT
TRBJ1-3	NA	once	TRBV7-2	CASSFTGRGNTIYF	TGTGCCAGCAGCTTTACAGGGAGAGGAAACACCATATATTTT
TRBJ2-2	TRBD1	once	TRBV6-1	CASMRGQGPTGELFF	TGTGCCAGCATGAGGGGACAGGGACCCACCGGGGAGCTGTTTTTT
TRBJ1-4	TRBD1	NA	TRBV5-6	CASSGTGGDEKLFF	TGTGCCAGCAGCGGGACAGGGGGAGACGAAAAACTGTTTTTT
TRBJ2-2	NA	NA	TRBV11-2	CASSLMGPTGELFF	TGTGCCAGCAGCTTAATGGGCCCTACCGGGGAGCTGTTTTTT
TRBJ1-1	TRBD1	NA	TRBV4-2	CASSQDRVGRGHTEAFF	TGTGCCAGCAGCCAAGATAGGGTAGGCAGGGGGCACACTGAAGCTTTCTTT
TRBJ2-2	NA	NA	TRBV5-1	CASSLGESTGELFF	TGCGCCAGCAGCTTAGGGGAAAGCACCGGGGAGCTGTTTTTT
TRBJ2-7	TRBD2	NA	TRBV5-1	CASSAELAGVGEQYF	TGCGCCAGCAGCGCAGAACTAGCGGGAGTAGGCGAGCAGTACTTC
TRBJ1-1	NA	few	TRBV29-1	CSVTEDSNTEAFF	TGCAGCGTGACCGAGGACAGCAACACTGAAGCTTTCTTT
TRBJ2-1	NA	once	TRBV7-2	CASSSSRQSYNEQFF	TGTGCCAGCAGCTCCAGCAGACAGTCTTACAATGAGCAGTTCTTC
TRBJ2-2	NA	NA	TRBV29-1	CSSRMTEAGELFF	TGCAGCTCGAGAATGACGGAGGCGGGGGAGCTGTTTTTT
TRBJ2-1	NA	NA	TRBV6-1	CASSEDMDSTYNEQFF	TGTGCCAGCAGTGAAGATATGGACTCCACCTACAATGAGCAGTTCTTC